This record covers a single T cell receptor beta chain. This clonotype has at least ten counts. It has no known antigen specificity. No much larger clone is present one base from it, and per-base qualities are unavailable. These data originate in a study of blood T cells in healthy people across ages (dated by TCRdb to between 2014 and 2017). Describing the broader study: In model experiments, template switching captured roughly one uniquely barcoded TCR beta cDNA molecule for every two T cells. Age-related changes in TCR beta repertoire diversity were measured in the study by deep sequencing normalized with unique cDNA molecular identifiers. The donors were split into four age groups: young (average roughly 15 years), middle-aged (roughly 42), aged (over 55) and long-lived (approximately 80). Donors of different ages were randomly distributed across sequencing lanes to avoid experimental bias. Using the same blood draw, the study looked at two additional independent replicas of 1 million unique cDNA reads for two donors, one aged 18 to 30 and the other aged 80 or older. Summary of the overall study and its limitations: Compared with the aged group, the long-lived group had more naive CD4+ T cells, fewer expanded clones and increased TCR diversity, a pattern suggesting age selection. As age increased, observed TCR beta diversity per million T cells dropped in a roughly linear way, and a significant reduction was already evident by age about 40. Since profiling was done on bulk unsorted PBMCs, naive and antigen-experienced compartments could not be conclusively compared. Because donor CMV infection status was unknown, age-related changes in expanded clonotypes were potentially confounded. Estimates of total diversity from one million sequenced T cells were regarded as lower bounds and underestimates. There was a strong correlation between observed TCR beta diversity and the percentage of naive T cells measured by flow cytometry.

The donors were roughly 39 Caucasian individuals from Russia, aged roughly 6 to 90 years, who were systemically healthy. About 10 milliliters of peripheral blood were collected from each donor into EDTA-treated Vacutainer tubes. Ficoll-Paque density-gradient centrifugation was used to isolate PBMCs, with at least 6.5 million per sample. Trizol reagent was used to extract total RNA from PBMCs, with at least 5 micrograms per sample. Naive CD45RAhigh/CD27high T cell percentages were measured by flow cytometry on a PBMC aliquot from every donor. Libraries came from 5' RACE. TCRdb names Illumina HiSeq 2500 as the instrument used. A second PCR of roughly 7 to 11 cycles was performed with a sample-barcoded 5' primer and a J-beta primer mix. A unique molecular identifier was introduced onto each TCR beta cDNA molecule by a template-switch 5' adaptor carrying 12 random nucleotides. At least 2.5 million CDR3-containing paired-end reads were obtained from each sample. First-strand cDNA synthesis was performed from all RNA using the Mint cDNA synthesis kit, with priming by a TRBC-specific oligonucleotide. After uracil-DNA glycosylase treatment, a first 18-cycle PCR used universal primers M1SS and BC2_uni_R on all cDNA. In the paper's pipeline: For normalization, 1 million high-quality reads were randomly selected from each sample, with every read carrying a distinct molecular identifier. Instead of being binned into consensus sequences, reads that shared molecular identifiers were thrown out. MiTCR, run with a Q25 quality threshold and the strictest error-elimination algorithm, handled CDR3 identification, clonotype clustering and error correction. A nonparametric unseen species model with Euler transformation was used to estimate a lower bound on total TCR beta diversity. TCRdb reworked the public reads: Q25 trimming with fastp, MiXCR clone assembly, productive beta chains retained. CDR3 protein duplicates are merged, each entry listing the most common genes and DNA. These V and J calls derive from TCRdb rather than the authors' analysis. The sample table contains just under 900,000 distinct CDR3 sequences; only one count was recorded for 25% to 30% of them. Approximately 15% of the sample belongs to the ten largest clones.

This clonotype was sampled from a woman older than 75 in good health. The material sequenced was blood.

The nucleotides read TGTGCCAGCAGCTTTCATGAGGACGAGCAGTACTTC. Protein translation: CASSFHEDEQYF. The chain is encoded by TRBV7-2 joined to TRBJ2-7; the D gene identity is not certain. V loses 3 bases of germline sequence and J loses 5 bases, and the interval between the two ends is 8 bases. The CDR3, from cysteine to phenylalanine, totals 12 residues. CDR3 DNA only is kept here, 36 bases in frame from base 1. The germline V gene supplies CDR1 SGHTA and CDR2 FQGNSA.